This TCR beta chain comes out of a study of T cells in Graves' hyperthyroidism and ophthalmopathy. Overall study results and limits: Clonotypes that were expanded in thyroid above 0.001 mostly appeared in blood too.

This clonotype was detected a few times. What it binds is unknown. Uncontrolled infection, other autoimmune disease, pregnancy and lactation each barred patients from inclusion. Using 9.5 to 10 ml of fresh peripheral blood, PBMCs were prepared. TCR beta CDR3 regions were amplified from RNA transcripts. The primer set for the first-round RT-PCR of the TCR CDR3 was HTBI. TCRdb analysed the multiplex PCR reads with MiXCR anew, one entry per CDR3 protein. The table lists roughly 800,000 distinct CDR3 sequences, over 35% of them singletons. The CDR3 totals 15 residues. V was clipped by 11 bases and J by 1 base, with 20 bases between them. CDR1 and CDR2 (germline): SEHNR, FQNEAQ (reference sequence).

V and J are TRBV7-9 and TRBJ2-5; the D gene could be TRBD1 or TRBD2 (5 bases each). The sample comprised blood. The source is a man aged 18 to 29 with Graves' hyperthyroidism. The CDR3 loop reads CASEVGDGTQETQYF. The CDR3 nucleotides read TGTGCCTCCGAAGTGGGGGACGGGACCCAAGAGACCCAGTACTTC. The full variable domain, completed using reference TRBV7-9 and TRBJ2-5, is DTGVSQNPRHKITKRGQNVTFRCDPISEHNRLYWYRQTLGQGPEFLTYFQNEAQLEKSRLLSDRFSAERPKGSFSTLEIQRTEQGDSAMYLCASEVGDGTQETQYFGPGTRLLVL.